This record concerns one T cell receptor beta chain sequence. The sample comes from a study of cytomegalovirus exposure and HLA in healthy donors. The study ran its PCR with 60 Vbeta and 13 Jbeta primers. Sequencing used immunoSEQ multiplex PCR; TCRdb keeps in-frame clones, though not all of them. The sample holds some 90,000 clones, roughly three quarters seen once. This CDR3 region has 15 residues. Per the germline V gene, CDR1 is MNHNS and CDR2 is SASEGT. V trimming: 3 bases; J trimming: 0 bases; junction bases outside the gene matches: 3. The chain couples TRBV6-1 to TRBJ2-5; the match to TRBD2 covers 8 bases. The sequenced sample consisted of PBMCs. The TCR was taken from a man in his forties in good health and CMV-seronegative. The CDR3 sequence is CASSDGAGDQETQYF. CDR3 in DNA: TGTGCCAGCAGTGACGGAGCGGGGGACCAAGAGACCCAGTACTTC.